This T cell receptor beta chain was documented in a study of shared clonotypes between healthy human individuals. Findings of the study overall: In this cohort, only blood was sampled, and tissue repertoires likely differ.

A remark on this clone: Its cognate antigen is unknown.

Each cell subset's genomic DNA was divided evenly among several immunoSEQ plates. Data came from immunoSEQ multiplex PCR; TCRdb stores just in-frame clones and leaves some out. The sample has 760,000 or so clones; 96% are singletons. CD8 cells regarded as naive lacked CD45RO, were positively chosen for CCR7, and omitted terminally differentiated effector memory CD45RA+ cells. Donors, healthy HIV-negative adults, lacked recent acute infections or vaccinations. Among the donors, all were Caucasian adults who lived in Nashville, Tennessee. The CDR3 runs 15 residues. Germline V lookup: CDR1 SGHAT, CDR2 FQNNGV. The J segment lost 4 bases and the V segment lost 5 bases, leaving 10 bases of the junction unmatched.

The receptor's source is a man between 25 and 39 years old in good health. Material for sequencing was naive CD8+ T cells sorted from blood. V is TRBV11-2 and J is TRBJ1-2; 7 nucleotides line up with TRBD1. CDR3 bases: TGTGCCAGCAGCAATGAGGGGGCAGCTCGCTATGGCTACACCTTC. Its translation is CASSNEGAARYGYTF.